The following is a TCR beta chain sequence with its context. The data were taken from a study of identical twins. TCRdb re-derived calls from the 5' RACE reads in MiXCR, one entry per CDR3 protein. The repertoire holds more than 1.5 million distinct CDR3 sequences, with around 33% as singletons. This clonotype originated in a newborn girl in good health. Sequenced: cord blood.

Here the CDR3 reads CASSLQGAGSYNSPLHF. The DNA for the CDR3 is TGTGCCAGCAGTCTACAGGGGGCGGGTTCCTATAATTCACCCCTCCACTTT. The rearrangement links TRBV28 to TRBJ1-6; 9 bases are shared with TRBD1. Germline V gives CDR1 MDHEN, CDR2 SYDVKM. The V gene end was trimmed by 5 bases and the J gene end by 1 base; junction bases not matched to a gene: 6. The CDR3 has 17 residues.